Listed below are T cell receptor beta chains from one sample, sequenced in a study of OX40 agonist ivuxolimab in advanced cancers. Sequenced by immunoSEQ multiplex PCR; TCRdb stores in-frame clones only, minus some. The sample contains over 150,000 clones, roughly 92% of which appear only once. Sequenced material: CD4+ or CD8+ T cells sorted from blood, taken in a trial of the OX40 agonist ivuxolimab. The receptors shown here come from an adult with an advanced solid tumor such as melanoma, head and neck, liver or kidney cancer. The CDR3 runs from the conserved cysteine through the conserved F or W.

J,V,CDR3
TRBJ1-3,TRBV5-1,CASSSSTGSPGNTIYF
TRBJ1-1,TRBV18,CASSPRAGTGGTEAFF
TRBJ2-1,TRBV27,CASTMGWGPNNEQFF
TRBJ2-1,TRBV14,CASSPGRERGSYNEQFF
TRBJ2-1,TRBV15,CATSRDGASLSYNEQFF
TRBJ2-7,TRBV18,CASSPGTGLSYEQYF
TRBJ2-1,TRBV11-3,CASSVSGIYNEQFF
TRBJ1-1,TRBV29-1,CSVSPGQDTEAFF
TRBJ2-1,TRBV4-1,CASSQPQSSGIGEQFF
TRBJ2-1,TRBV7-2,CASSRLGFNEQFF
TRBJ2-7,TRBV27,CASSLWLTGREQYF
TRBJ2-7,TRBV2,CASSGGGGKHHARYEQYF
TRBJ2-7,TRBV18,CASSLGQGMSNEQYF
TRBJ1-2,TRBV28,CASSRRDPIYGYTF
TRBJ2-1,TRBV5-6,CASSLDYYNEQFF
TRBJ2-7,TRBV5-1,CASRLEPGLHEQYF
TRBJ2-7,TRBV9,CASSLGQGIVYEQYF
TRBJ1-4,TRBV7-8,CASSLANREFGNEKLFF
TRBJ1-4,TRBV11-2,CASSFLGPGKLFF
TRBJ2-5,TRBV11-3,CASSWGQDQETQYF
TRBJ2-7,TRBV11-2,CASSLFAGQIYEQYF
TRBJ2-7,TRBV27,CASRRRGGVYEQYF
TRBJ1-2,TRBV18,CASSPWEQGDGGYTF
TRBJ2-5,TRBV29-1,CSVCGRAPTQETQYF
TRBJ2-7,TRBV4-3,CASSHGTSGADGVYEQYF
TRBJ1-6,TRBV4-3,CASSPGQGTISYNSPLHF
TRBJ1-2,TRBV6-5,CASRTGTNYGPTF
TRBJ1-2,TRBV7-2,CASSLGATQPQF
TRBJ1-1,TRBV14,CASSQLRATEAFF
TRBJ1-2,TRBV7-9,CASSPSGYGYTF